This T cell receptor beta chain is from a study of T cell responses to AZD1222 COVID-19 vaccine. Overall study context: Researchers grouped second doses given at about 4 or about 12 weeks into one pool. Whole-study findings and limits: AZD1222 recipients seropositive at baseline numbered only 6 or 7. Regions 160-218 and 743-854 held dominance among vaccine-associated CD4 TCRs, which spanned spike.

Germline V gene sequence: CDR1 SGHTA, CDR2 FQGNSA. V lost 7 bases and J 0 bases, leaving 16 bases between the germline ends. The CDR3 consists of 15 residues. As regards this clone: What it binds is not known.

Repertoires were generated with immunoSEQ multiplex PCR, while TCRdb's copy carries only in-frame clones and drops some. The data show over 60,000 clones, 87% seen once. Here the sequenced sample was peripheral blood, taken on day 0 of AZD1222 vaccination. This TCR derives from an adult in good health. The rearrangement links TRBV7-2 to TRBJ2-7; D might be TRBD1 or TRBD2, each matching 5 bases. CDR3: CASNPGAWSSYEQYF. CDR3 DNA sequence: TGTGCCAGCAACCCCGGGGCCTGGAGCTCCTACGAGCAGTACTTC.